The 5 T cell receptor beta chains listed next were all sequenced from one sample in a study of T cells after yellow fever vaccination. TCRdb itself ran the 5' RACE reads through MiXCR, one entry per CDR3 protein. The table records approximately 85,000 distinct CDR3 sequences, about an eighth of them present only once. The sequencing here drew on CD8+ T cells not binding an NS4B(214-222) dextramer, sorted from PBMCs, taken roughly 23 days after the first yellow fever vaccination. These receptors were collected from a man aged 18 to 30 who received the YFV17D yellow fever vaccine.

In DNA, the CDR3 is TGTGCCAGTAGTATTGTCCGGTCCTTCATCAACGGGGAGCAGTACTTC. This gives the protein CASSIVRSFINGEQYF. The chain employs TRBV19 and TRBJ2-7, with no clear D. The V and J ends lost 3 bases and 7 bases respectively, with 22 bases between them. Per the germline V gene, CDR1 is LNHDA and CDR2 is SQIVND (reference sequence). This CDR3 comprises 16 residues.

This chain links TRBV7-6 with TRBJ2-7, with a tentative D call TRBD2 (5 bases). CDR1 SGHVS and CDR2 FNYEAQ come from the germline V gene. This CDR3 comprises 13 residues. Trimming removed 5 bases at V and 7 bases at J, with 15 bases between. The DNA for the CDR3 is TGTGCCAGCAGCCCGGGGATACTTTGGGAGCAGTACTTC. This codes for CASSPGILWEQYF.

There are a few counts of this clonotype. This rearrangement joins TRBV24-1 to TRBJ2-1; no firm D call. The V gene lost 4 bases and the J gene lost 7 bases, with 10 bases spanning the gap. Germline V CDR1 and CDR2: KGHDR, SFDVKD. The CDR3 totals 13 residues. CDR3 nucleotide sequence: TGTGCCACCAGTGACTCGTACTTGAATGAGCAGTTCTTC. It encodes CATSDSYLNEQFF.

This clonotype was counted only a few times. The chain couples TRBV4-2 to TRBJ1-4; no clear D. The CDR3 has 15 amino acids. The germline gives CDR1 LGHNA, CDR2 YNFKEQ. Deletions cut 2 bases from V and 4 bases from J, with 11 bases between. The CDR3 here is CASSQRVGVNEKLFF. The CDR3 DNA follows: TGTGCCAGCAGCCAAAGGGTTGGGGTTAATGAAAAACTGTTTTTT.

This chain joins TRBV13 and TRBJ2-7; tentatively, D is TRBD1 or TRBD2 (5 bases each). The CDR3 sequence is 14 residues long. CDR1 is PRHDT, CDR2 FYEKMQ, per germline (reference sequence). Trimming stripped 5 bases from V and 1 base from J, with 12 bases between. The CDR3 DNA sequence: TGTGCCAGCAGCCATGGGACGCCGTCCTACGAGCAGTACTTC. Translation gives CASSHGTPSYEQYF.